The sequence of this T cell receptor beta chain was determined in a study of cytomegalovirus exposure and HLA in healthy donors. Overall study context: The Caucasian-associated ancestry cluster contained approximately 81% of the approximately 400 genotyped donors. Study-level results: As confirmed in vitro, a few CMV-associated chains were specific for CMV antigens. One cluster of highly shared sequence variants probably arose as a sequencing artifact.

Use of 60 Vbeta and 13 Jbeta primers characterized the PCR. Clones were read by immunoSEQ multiplex PCR, and TCRdb kept only the in-frame ones, dropping some. The table lists 110,000 or so clones, roughly three quarters of them singletons, with about 5% in the top ten. As regards this clone: Its antigen remains unknown.

This CDR3 comprises 12 residues. Trimming took off 7 bases at V and 0 bases at J, with 7 bases between the two ends. Per germline, CDR1 SGHNT and CDR2 YENEEA. This rearrangement joins TRBV11-3 to TRBJ2-7, with D possibly matching TRBD2 (6 bases). The specimen sequenced was PBMCs. This sequence originates from a male donor in good health and CMV-seronegative. In DNA form, the CDR3 reads TGTGCCAGCACCGGGAGCTCCTACGAGCAGTACTTC. This gives the protein CASTGSSYEQYF.